Listed below are T cell receptor beta chains from one sample, sequenced in a study of blood T cells in healthy people across ages. TCRdb re-called the 5' RACE reads through MiXCR, storing one row per CDR3 protein. The repertoire holds approximately 810,000 distinct CDR3 sequences, under 30% seen once, with 15% to 20% in the top ten. The source material was blood. The source of these receptors is a woman of 80 years or more in good health. Each CDR3 is given without its conserved first and last residue. D genes are given only for firm matches.

v_gene | d_gene | len | CDR3aa
TRBV27 | - | 12 | ASRPRGGYYGYT
TRBV24-1 | - | 13 | ATSDSRQANTEAF
TRBV12-3/TRBV12-4 | TRBD1 | 12 | ASSFSGTDYEQY
TRBV12-3/TRBV12-4 | - | 13 | ASSSAVAGANVLT
TRBV7-2 | - | 14 | ASSLARVFNNSPLH
TRBV12-3/TRBV12-4 | - | 12 | ASSLSSGANGCT
TRBV3-1 | - | 12 | ASSQNRGATEAF
TRBV12-3/TRBV12-4 | - | 9 | ASTIADTQY
TRBV7-8 | TRBD1 | 13 | ASSQGVREWDGYT
TRBV6-2/TRBV6-3 | - | 10 | ASRQQIYGYT